The following is a T cell receptor beta chain sequence with its context. This sample was taken from a study of patients and donors after allogeneic stem cell transplantation. One entry per CDR3 protein results from TCRdb running MiXCR on the RT-PCR reads. The data contain approximately 160,000 distinct CDR3 sequences, approximately 22% of them singletons. Sequenced material: blood, either unsorted or a sorted T cell fraction (not recorded which). This clonotype was obtained from a human donor who was either an allogeneic HSCT recipient or a stem cell or donor lymphocyte infusion donor (not recorded which). It is not recorded whose cells these are; they may come from a transplant donor.

CDR3 sequence (DNA): TGCAGTGCGCTCCACACCTACAATGAGCAGTTCTTC. Encoded protein: CSALHTYNEQFF. The V and J genes are TRBV20-1 and TRBJ2-1; D not certain. Germline CDR1 reads DFQATT; CDR2 reads SNEGSKA (reference sequence). CDR3 length: 12 amino acids. The ends were cut back, 6 bases at V and 2 bases at J, with 8 bases in the middle.